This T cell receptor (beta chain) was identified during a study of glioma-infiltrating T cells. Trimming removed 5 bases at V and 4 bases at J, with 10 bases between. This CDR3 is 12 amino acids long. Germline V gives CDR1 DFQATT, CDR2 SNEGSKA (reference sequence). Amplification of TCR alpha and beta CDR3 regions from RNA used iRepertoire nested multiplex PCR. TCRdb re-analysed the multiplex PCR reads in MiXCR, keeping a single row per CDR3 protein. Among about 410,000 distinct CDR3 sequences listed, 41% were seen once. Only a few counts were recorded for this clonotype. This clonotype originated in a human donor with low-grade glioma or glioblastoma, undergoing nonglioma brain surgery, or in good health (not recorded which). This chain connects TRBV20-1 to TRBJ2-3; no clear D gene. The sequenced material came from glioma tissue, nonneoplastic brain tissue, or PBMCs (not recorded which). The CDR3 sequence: CSARGEADTQYF. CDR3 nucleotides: TGCAGTGCTCGTGGAGAGGCAGATACGCAGTATTTT.